Detailed here is one T cell receptor beta chain. What it binds is not known. The sample is drawn from a study of cytomegalovirus exposure and HLA in healthy donors. Study-level results: Rates of TCR association differed by HLA locus in a later analysis, with DRB1 highest and HLA-C lowest.

The PCR ran on 60 Vbeta and 13 Jbeta primers. The data were produced by immunoSEQ multiplex PCR, yet TCRdb's version contains in-frame clones alone and is incomplete. The sample gives 110,000 or so clones, about 16% of which show up once; around 0.86% is in the top ten. The CDR3 has 18 residues. Unmatched junction bases numbered 12, after V lost 1 base and J lost 5 bases. Germline assignment: CDR1 SGHAT and CDR2 FQNNGV. This clonotype originated in a female donor in good health and CMV-seronegative. This chain joins TRBV11-2 and TRBJ2-1; 9 nucleotides line up with TRBD2. Sample: PBMCs. In nucleotides, the CDR3 is TGTGCCAGCAGCTTAGCGTCGGAAGCGGGGGGCCCCCACAATGAGCAGTTCTTC. Translating gives CASSLASEAGGPHNEQFF.